A single sample is the source of the 21 T cell receptor beta chains below, sequenced in a study of cytomegalovirus exposure and HLA in healthy donors. Both 60 Vbeta primers and 13 Jbeta primers went into the PCR. Repertoires were generated with immunoSEQ multiplex PCR, while TCRdb's copy carries only in-frame clones and drops some. Of 150,000 to 200,000 clones listed, roughly 76% were seen once; the top ten hold approximately 5%. The sequenced material came from PBMCs. The origin of the receptors is a woman aged 18-30 years in good health and CMV-seropositive.

The chain uses TRBV2 and TRBJ2-3, with a weak D call TRBD1 (6 bases). V was pared by 7 bases and J by 2 bases, with 16 bases between. Germline CDR1 SNHLY, CDR2 FYNNEI. The CDR3 extends over 15 amino acids. The CDR3 region is CASTVGATNTDTQYF. The CDR3 nucleotides read TGTGCCAGCACGGTGGGGGCTACCAACACAGATACGCAGTATTTT.

The rearrangement joins TRBV19 to TRBJ2-7, with D perhaps matching TRBD2 (6 bases). Germline V lookup: CDR1 LNHDA, CDR2 SQIVND (reference sequence). V lost 5 bases and J lost 0, with 20 bases in between. This CDR3 spans 17 amino acids. In nucleotides, the CDR3 is TGTGCCAGTAGTGCGGGGCCCCTAAAAAAAAGCTCCTACGAGCAGTACTTC. Translating it yields CASSAGPLKKSSYEQYF.

This chain uses TRBV5-6 with TRBJ1-4; 9 bases are shared with TRBD1. CDR1 is SGHDT and CDR2 is YYEEEE in the germline V gene. With V trimmed by 2 bases and J by 3 bases, 5 bases remained unmatched. The CDR3 has 16 amino acids. The CDR3 spells CASSFTGGRANEKLFF. The CDR3 DNA reads as TGTGCCAGCAGCTTCACAGGGGGCAGGGCTAATGAAAAACTGTTTTTT.

V gene TRBV5-1 combines with J gene TRBJ2-2; TRBD2 might be the D (6 bases). The germline CDR1 and CDR2 sequences are SGHRS and YFSETQ. The CDR3 sequence is 16 residues long. Trimming removed 0 bases from V and 5 bases from J, with 14 bases in between. CDR3 region: CASSLAAGAGTGELFF. CDR3 bases: TGCGCCAGCAGCTTGGCCGCGGGCGCGGGGACCGGGGAGCTGTTTTTT.

The chain links TRBV30 to TRBJ2-4; the match to TRBD1 covers 9 bases. Looked up from germline, CDR1 is GTSNPN and CDR2 is SVGIG (reference sequence). The V and J ends lost 4 bases and 15 bases, in that order; junction bases with no gene match: 13. The length of the CDR3 is 13 residues. The CDR3 nucleotides are TGTGCCTGGACCGGGACAGGGTCCCCTGCGGCGTACTTC. Protein: CAWTGTGSPAAYF.

This clone has more than one count but fewer than ten. V gene TRBV20-1 combines with J gene TRBJ2-7; the match to TRBD1 covers 8 bases. The V gene end was trimmed by 5 bases and the J gene end by 11 bases; junction bases not matched to a gene: 8. Per germline, CDR1 DFQATT and CDR2 SNEGSKA (reference sequence). The CDR3 runs to 11 residues. In DNA, the CDR3 is TGCAGTGCTCCCGGGGGACAGGAAAAGTACTTC. Translation gives CSAPGGQEKYF.

Comment on this clone: The same CDR3 also results from other DNA sequences found in this sample. The rearrangement uses TRBV5-1 and TRBJ2-7, with 7 bases identical to TRBD1. Germline CDR1 is SGHRS and CDR2 is YFSETQ. CDR3 length: 15 amino acids. Trimming removed 5 bases from V and 2 bases from J; junction bases left unmatched: 10. CDR3 residues: CASSLGPGGTYEQYF. CDR3 in DNA: TGCGCCAGCAGTCTCGGCCCAGGGGGAACCTACGAGCAGTACTTC.

This clone was observed once. The chain joins TRBV5-6 to TRBJ2-7, with D unclear. The germline V and J ends were trimmed by 2 bases and 2 bases, with 14 bases remaining between them. The CDR3 is 15 residues long. Germline CDR1 is SGHDT and CDR2 is YYEEEE. The CDR3 DNA reads as TGTGCCAGCAGCTTTTCCTACCAGGCTACCTACGAGCAGTACTTC. Residues: CASSFSYQATYEQYF.

The rearrangement uses TRBV19 and TRBJ2-7; D is uncertain. Trimming cost V 4 bases and J 5 bases, with 15 bases left between them. Germline CDR1 and CDR2: LNHDA and SQIVND (reference sequence). CDR3 length: 14 amino acids. CDR3 coding DNA: TGTGCCAGTAGTACCGTCGGTGGTTCGGACGAGCAGTACTTC. Translated, it gives CASSTVGGSDEQYF.

The V call is TRBV10-3, the J call TRBJ2-7; 10 bases align to TRBD1. Per germline, CDR1 ENHRY and CDR2 SYGVKD. The CDR3 is 15 amino acids. V shed 8 bases and J 5 bases; nucleotides not matched to a gene: 12. CDR3 region: CAIEEGDRGRDEQYF. CDR3 sequence (DNA): TGTGCCATCGAGGAGGGCGACAGGGGGCGCGACGAGCAGTACTTC.

The chain uses TRBV7-2 and TRBJ2-1; TRBD2 agrees at 8 bases. CDR1 and CDR2 (germline): SGHTA, FQGNSA. With V trimmed by 2 bases and J by 4 bases, 4 bases remained unmatched. The CDR3 covers 15 residues. The CDR3, as DNA: TGTGCCAGCAGCTTATCGGCGGGGGGATACAATGAGCAGTTCTTC. This gives the protein CASSLSAGGYNEQFF.

The chain combines TRBV2 with TRBJ1-1; 9 bases fit TRBD1. Trimming cost V 5 bases and J 1 base; bases outside gene matches: 5. The germline gives CDR1 SNHLY, CDR2 FYNNEI. The CDR3 runs 15 residues. For the CDR3, the DNA is TGTGCCAGCAGTTGGGACAGGGTACAGAACACTGAAGCTTTCTTT. Translation: CASSWDRVQNTEAFF.

This clone was seen just once. This chain connects TRBV19 to TRBJ1-1; maybe TRBD1 (5 bases). The CDR3 is 12 residues long. The V gene lost 8 bases and the J gene lost 1 base, with 8 bases spanning the gap. The germline V gene has CDR1 LNHDA and CDR2 SQIVND (reference sequence). CDR3 loop: CASGGRNTEAFF. In nucleotides, the CDR3 is TGTGCCAGTGGGGGGAGGAACACTGAAGCTTTCTTT.

This chain uses TRBV11-3 with TRBJ2-1; possible D gene TRBD2, 5 bases. V was trimmed by 4 bases and J by 0 bases, leaving 10 bases between them. In germline, CDR1 is SGHNT, CDR2 YENEEA. This CDR3 is 15 amino acids long. CDR3 DNA sequence: TGTGCCAGCAGCTCCGACGGACTCTCCTACAATGAGCAGTTCTTC. This encodes CASSSDGLSYNEQFF.

The rearrangement uses TRBV11-2 and TRBJ1-2; the D gene is possibly TRBD1 (5 bases). The ends were cut back, 1 base at V and 5 bases at J, with 14 bases in the middle. The CDR3 loop spans 15 amino acids. The V gene's germline CDR1 is SGHAT and CDR2 FQNNGV. CDR3 coding DNA: TGTGCCAGCAGCTTAGGCGGGGGGTCGGGGTATGGCTACACCTTC. Encoded protein: CASSLGGGSGYGYTF.

The V gene is TRBV5-6, the J gene TRBJ1-5, with a possible D match to TRBD1 (5 bases). Trimming removed 0 bases from V and 5 bases from J, with 6 bases in between. The CDR3 extends over 13 amino acids. Looked up from germline, CDR1 is SGHDT and CDR2 is YYEEEE. CDR3 nucleotide sequence: TGTGCCAGCAGCTTGGGGGGGGATCAGCCCCAGCATTTT. It yields the protein CASSLGGDQPQHF.

The rearrangement uses TRBV5-4 and TRBJ1-3, with a tentative D call TRBD1 (5 bases). V was trimmed by 2 bases and J by 0 bases, leaving 15 bases between them. The CDR3 runs to 17 residues. Germline V gene lookup returns CDR1 SGHNT and CDR2 YYREEE (reference sequence). CDR3 sequence (DNA): TGTGCCAGCAGCTTAGTAGTCGGGGGGGGCTCTGGAAACACCATATATTTT. This encodes CASSLVVGGGSGNTIYF.

This clone was seen a single time. The V and J genes are TRBV10-1 and TRBJ2-2; TRBD2 matches 7 bases. V shed 11 bases, J shed 1 base, and the junction held 10 bases outside the gene matches. Germline-derived CDR1 and CDR2 are WNHNN and SYGVQD (reference sequence). The CDR3 is 15 amino acids. The CDR3 DNA sequence: TGCGCCGGATCATCGACTAGCCGGAACACCGGGGAGCTGTTTTTT. Its protein product is CAGSSTSRNTGELFF.

CDR3 sequence reads: CASSLGGYNEQFF. In nucleotides, the CDR3 is TGTGCCAGCAGCTTAGGAGGTTACAATGAGCAGTTCTTC. The J gene is TRBJ2-1, the V gene TRBV5-6; TRBD2 might be the D (5 bases). The CDR3 has 13 amino acids. The germline CDR1 and CDR2 sequences are SGHDT and YYEEEE. V dropped 2 bases and J dropped 4 bases, with 7 bases sitting between them.

This clone was seen a few times. The rearrangement links TRBV19 to TRBJ1-5; D is perhaps TRBD1 (5 bases). Between the trimmed V and J ends, which lost 6 bases and 0 bases, there was a span of 15 bases. CDR3 length: 16 amino acids. The germline V gene has CDR1 LNHDA and CDR2 SQIVND (reference sequence). CDR3 nucleotides: TGTGCCAGTAGCTGGGACTCCTATACTAGCAATCAGCCCCAGCATTTT. This sequence encodes CASSWDSYTSNQPQHF. The variable domain in full, with the rest retrieved from reference TRBV19 and TRBJ1-5, is DGGITQSPKYLFRKEGQNVTLSCEQNLNHDAMYWYRQDPGQGLRLIYYSQIVNDFQKGDIAEGYSVSREKKESFPLTVTSAQKNPTAFYLCASSWDSYTSNQPQHFGDGTRLSIL.

The chain is built from TRBV11-2 and TRBJ2-2; 7 bases align to TRBD1. Trimming cost V 4 bases and J 4 bases; bases outside gene matches: 12. The germline CDR1 and CDR2 sequences are SGHAT and FQNNGV. The CDR3 has 17 amino acids. CDR3 region: CASSSGLRQGSTGELFF. CDR3 DNA sequence: TGTGCCAGCAGCTCCGGACTTCGACAGGGTTCCACCGGGGAGCTGTTTTTT.